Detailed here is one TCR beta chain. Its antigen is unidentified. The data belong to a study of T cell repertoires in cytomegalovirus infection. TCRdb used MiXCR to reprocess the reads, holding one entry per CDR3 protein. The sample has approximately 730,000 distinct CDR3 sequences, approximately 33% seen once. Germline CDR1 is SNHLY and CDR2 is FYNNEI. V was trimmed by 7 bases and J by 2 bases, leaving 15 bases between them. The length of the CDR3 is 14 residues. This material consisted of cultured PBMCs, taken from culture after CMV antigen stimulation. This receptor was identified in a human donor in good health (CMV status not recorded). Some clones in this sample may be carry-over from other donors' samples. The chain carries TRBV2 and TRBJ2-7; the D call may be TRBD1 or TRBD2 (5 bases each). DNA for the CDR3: TGTGCCAGCACCGTCGGGACCTCTACCTACGAGCAGTACTTC. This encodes CASTVGTSTYEQYF.